One and the same sample provided the 19 T cell receptor beta chains below, sequenced in a study of blood T cell repertoires in COVID-19. Data came from immunoSEQ multiplex PCR; TCRdb stores just in-frame clones and leaves some out. Among 320,000 or so clones listed, roughly 89% were seen once. Material: PBMCs or T cells enriched from blood (not recorded which). The receptors shown here come from a man in his sixties who had recovered from COVID-19.

The gene calls are TRBV4-1 and TRBJ2-1; D gene ambiguous. This CDR3 has 13 amino acids. Germline V gene lookup returns CDR1 MGHRA and CDR2 YSYEKL. Between the trimmed V and J ends, which lost 1 base and 5 bases, there was a span of 6 bases. Written as DNA, the CDR3 is TGCGCCAGCAGCCAAGTAAGCGACAATGAGCAGTTCTTC. Translation: CASSQVSDNEQFF.

The rearrangement uses TRBV7-8 and TRBJ1-5, with a possible D match to TRBD1 (5 bases). The germline CDR1 and CDR2 sequences are SGHVS and FQNEAQ. V dropped 1 base and J dropped 0 bases, with 13 bases sitting between them. The length of the CDR3 is 17 residues. This CDR3 is CASSLEGQLYSNQPQHF. CDR3 in DNA: TGTGCCAGCAGCTTAGAGGGGCAGCTATATAGCAATCAGCCCCAGCATTTT.

Worth noting for this clone: Other DNA sequences within the sample encode an identical CDR3. The V gene is TRBV9, the J gene TRBJ2-1; TRBD2 matches 11 bases. The V gene's germline CDR1 is SGDLS and CDR2 YYNGEE. This CDR3 region has 16 residues. The junction had 1 base not matched to a gene; V was cut back by 2 bases and J by 0 bases. CDR3 coding DNA: TGTGCCAGCAGCGTTAGCGGGAGGGCCTCCTACAATGAGCAGTTCTTC. Residues: CASSVSGRASYNEQFF.

The chain links TRBV14 to TRBJ2-5; no clear D gene. Germline loops: CDR1 SGHDN, CDR2 FVKESK. V shed 1 base and J shed 2 bases, with 5 bases lying between them. The CDR3 contains 13 residues. The CDR3 sequence is CASSQVRQETQYF. CDR3 DNA: TGTGCCAGCAGCCAAGTTAGACAAGAGACCCAGTACTTC.

This clone was seen just once. This chain links TRBV5-6 with TRBJ1-4; D ambiguous. Trimming shortened V by 4 bases and J by 7 bases, and 14 bases separated the two germline ends. The CDR3 consists of 14 residues. Germline V gene lookup returns CDR1 SGHDT and CDR2 YYEEEE. The CDR3 region is CASSQSGDPEKLFF. The CDR3 DNA sequence: TGTGCCAGCAGCCAATCCGGAGACCCTGAAAAACTGTTTTTT.

This clone has a single count. Here the CDR3 DNA reads TGTGCCACCAGCAGATCTACAGGGGCTGGAAACACCATATATTTT. It translates to CATSRSTGAGNTIYF. The chain is built from TRBV15 and TRBJ1-3, with TRBD1 matching over 7 bases. The CDR3 extends over 15 amino acids. V shed 2 bases and J 2 bases; nucleotides not matched to a gene: 3. Germline loops: CDR1 LNHNV, CDR2 YYDKDF (reference sequence).

The chain recombines TRBV6-5 with TRBJ2-5, with 9 bases matching TRBD2. The V gene end was trimmed by 6 bases and the J gene end by 1 base; junction bases not matched to a gene: 6. The CDR3 length is 15 residues. The germline V gene has CDR1 MNHEY and CDR2 SVGAGI. The CDR3 loop is CASSRLAETQETQYF. DNA for the CDR3: TGTGCCAGCAGCAGACTAGCGGAGACCCAAGAGACCCAGTACTTC.

The genes are TRBV3-1 (or the pseudogene TRBV3-2) and TRBJ2-3; TRBD2 agrees at 9 bases. Trimming at V came to 1 base and at J to 4 bases, leaving 9 bases not matched to a gene. CDR3 length: 17 amino acids. Germline CDR1 is LGHDT and CDR2 is YNNKEL (reference sequence). CDR3 loop: CASSQAVAGVAADTQYF. The DNA of the CDR3 is TGTGCCAGCAGCCAAGCTGTAGCGGGAGTAGCCGCAGATACGCAGTATTTT.

This clone was seen more than once but under ten times. V gene TRBV6-5 combines with J gene TRBJ1-5; the D gene is possibly TRBD1 (6 bases). The V end lost 8 bases, the J end lost 11 bases, and 10 bases lay between the germline ends. The CDR3 totals 10 residues. Germline lookup yields CDR1 MNHEY and CDR2 SVGAGI. The CDR3 DNA follows: TGTGCCAGCGGGGGCCGGGCCCAGCATTTT. Amino acid sequence: CASGGRAQHF.

CDR3 nucleotide sequence: TGTGCCAGCAGCCAAGATAATAGGGGTACCACAGATACGCAGTATTTT. Its translation is CASSQDNRGTTDTQYF. The chain has TRBV4-2 and TRBJ2-3; tentatively, D is TRBD1 (5 bases). With 0 bases removed from V and 2 bases from J, the gap between germline ends came to 12 bases. This CDR3 region has 16 residues. Germline V gene lookup returns CDR1 LGHNA and CDR2 YNFKEQ.

V gene TRBV5-4 combines with J gene TRBJ2-1, with a tentative D call TRBD1 (5 bases). The germline CDR1 and CDR2 sequences are SGHNT and YYREEE (reference sequence). CDR3 length: 14 residues. Deletions cut 4 bases from V and 8 bases from J, with 16 bases between. The CDR3 here is CASSRRGVVDEQFF. CDR3 coding DNA: TGTGCCAGCAGCCGTAGGGGCGTCGTCGATGAGCAGTTCTTC.

The chain has TRBV5-4 and TRBJ2-1, with 9 bases that match TRBD1. Trimming at V came to 6 bases and at J to 9 bases, leaving 4 bases not matched to a gene. Per the germline V gene, CDR1 is SGHNT and CDR2 is YYREEE (reference sequence). The CDR3 has 12 amino acids. CDR3 DNA: TGTGCCAGCACCGGACAGGGGAGTGAGCAGTTCTTC. This codes for CASTGQGSEQFF. The full variable domain, in which reference TRBV5-4 and TRBJ2-1 provide the parts outside the CDR3, is ETGVTQSPTHLIKTRGQQVTLRCSSQSGHNTVSWYQQALGQGPQFIFQYYREEENGRGNFPPRFSGLQFPNYSSELNVNALELDDSALYLCASTGQGSEQFFGPGTRLTVL.

The CDR3 reads CASSRQGNSPLHF. The CDR3 DNA reads as TGTGCCAGCAGCAGACAGGGTAATTCACCCCTCCACTTT. The chain is built from TRBV7-9 and TRBJ1-6; 7 positions agree with TRBD1. The V and J ends lost 5 bases and 6 bases, in that order; junction bases with no gene match: 1. Per the germline V gene, CDR1 is SEHNR and CDR2 is FQNEAQ (reference sequence). This CDR3 comprises 13 residues.

This clone was observed a handful of times. The rearrangement uses TRBV24-1 and TRBJ2-2, with D unresolved. The CDR3 totals 14 residues. V was pared by 4 bases and J by 1 base, with 6 bases between. Germline CDR1 KGHDR, CDR2 SFDVKD. CDR3 protein: CATSEVGNTGELFF. CDR3 DNA: TGTGCCACCAGTGAAGTCGGGAACACCGGGGAGCTGTTTTTT.

The rearrangement joins TRBV29-1 to TRBJ2-5; TRBD2 is a possible D gene (5 bases). Germline V gene lookup returns CDR1 SQVTM and CDR2 ANQGSEA. This CDR3 is built from 14 residues. Trimming pared 3 bases from V and 0 bases from J, leaving 11 bases between. CDR3 nucleotides: TGCAGCGTTGATACGGGGTCGTACCAAGAGACCCAGTACTTC. Translated, it gives CSVDTGSYQETQYF. The entire variable domain, with the rest obtained from reference TRBV29-1 and TRBJ2-5, is as follows: SAVISQKPSRDICQRGTSLTIQCQVDSQVTMMFWYRQQPGQSLTLIATANQGSEATYESGFVIDKFPISRPNLTFSTLTVSNMSPEDSSIYLCSVDTGSYQETQYFGPGTRLLVL.

J is TRBJ2-2 and V is TRBV29-1; D not certain. The CDR3 length is 13 residues. The germline gives CDR1 SQVTM, CDR2 ANQGSEA. With 4 bases removed from V and 5 bases from J, the gap between germline ends came to 11 bases. CDR3 DNA: TGCAGCGTTGCCACTTCAAGTACCGGGGAGCTGTTTTTT. Translation gives CSVATSSTGELFF.

V is TRBV7-2 and J is TRBJ2-7; 7 nucleotides agree with TRBD1. Per germline, CDR1 SGHTA and CDR2 FQGNSA. The ends lost 4 bases at V and 2 bases at J; junction bases unmatched: 5. CDR3 size: 14 residues. CDR3 residues: CASSYRQGPYEQYF. DNA for the CDR3: TGTGCCAGCAGCTACAGACAGGGACCCTACGAGCAGTACTTC.

In its sample, this clone was seen a few times. The rearrangement joins TRBV29-1 to TRBJ2-1, with 13 bases identical to TRBD2. Per the germline V gene, CDR1 is SQVTM and CDR2 is ANQGSEA. Trimming took 6 bases from V and 8 from J; bases not matched to a gene: 10. The CDR3 sequence is 15 residues long. CDR3 loop: CSVQPTSGRFHEQFF. The CDR3 DNA follows: TGCAGCGTCCAACCGACTAGCGGGAGGTTCCATGAGCAGTTCTTC.

The rearrangement joins TRBV5-1 to TRBJ1-2; TRBD1 might be the D (6 bases). The CDR3 loop spans 13 amino acids. V lost 0 bases and J lost 6, with 9 bases in between. Germline V gene sequence: CDR1 SGHRS, CDR2 YFSETQ. CDR3 residues: CASSLVSGDGYTF. The CDR3 DNA is TGCGCCAGCAGCTTGGTTTCAGGGGATGGCTACACCTTC.